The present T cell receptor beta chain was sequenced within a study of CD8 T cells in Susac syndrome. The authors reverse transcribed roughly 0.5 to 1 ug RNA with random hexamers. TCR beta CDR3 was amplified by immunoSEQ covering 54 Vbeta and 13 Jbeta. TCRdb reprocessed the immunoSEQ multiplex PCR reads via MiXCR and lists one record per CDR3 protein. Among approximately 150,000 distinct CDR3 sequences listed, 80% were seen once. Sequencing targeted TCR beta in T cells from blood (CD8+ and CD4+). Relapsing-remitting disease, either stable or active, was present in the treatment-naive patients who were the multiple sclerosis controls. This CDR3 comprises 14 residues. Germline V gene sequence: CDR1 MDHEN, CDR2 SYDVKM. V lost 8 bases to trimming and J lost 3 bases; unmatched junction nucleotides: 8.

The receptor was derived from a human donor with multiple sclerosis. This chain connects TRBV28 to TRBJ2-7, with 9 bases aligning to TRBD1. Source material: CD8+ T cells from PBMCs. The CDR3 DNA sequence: TGTGCCAGCCGGTCTCAGGGACAGGGCTACGAGCAGTACTTC. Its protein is CASRSQGQGYEQYF. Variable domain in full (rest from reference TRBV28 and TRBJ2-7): DVKVTQSSRYLVKRTGEKVFLECVQDMDHENMFWYRQDPGLGLRLIYFSYDVKMKEKGDIPEGYSVSREKKERFSLILESASTNQTSMYLCASRSQGQGYEQYFGPGTRLTVT.